The 7 T cell receptor beta chains below come from one sample, sequenced in a study of CD8+ T cells in alopecia areata. Cutaneous lymph node cells were pooled, and they were sorted using CD4, CD8alpha, NKG2D, NKG2ACE and other markers. cDNA prepared by RNA extraction and subsequent reverse transcription served as the template for sequencing. Profiling relied on immunoSEQ multiplex PCR, and the TCRdb table lists in-frame clones only, not all of them. Captured here are over 15,000 clones, none seen once; the top ten comprise approximately 30%. Source material: CD8+ T cells sorted from a lymph node. The receptors stem from a C3H/HeJ mouse with alopecia areata. For this mouse line, the MHC haplotype is H2-k.

Note on this clone: Gene names follow the mouse nomenclature. The CDR3 extends 4 residues past the end of the read, so its final part is completed from the germline J gene. V gene TRBV13-1 combines with J gene TRBJ2-7, with 8 bases fitting TRBD2. The CDR3 extends over 15 amino acids. Germline values: CDR1 NSHNY, CDR2 SYGAGN. The J segment lost 3 bases and the V segment lost 0 bases, leaving 5 bases of the junction unmatched. The CDR3 loop reads CASSDANWGFYEQYF. The sequenced CDR3 bases are TGTGCCAGCAGTGATGCAAACTGGGGGTTCTAT.

This clone came up a few times. Mouse germline and gene names are used. Partial CDR3 DNA: TGTGCCAGCAGTGCGACATCCAACGAA. As protein: CASSATSNE. The full CDR3 is CASSATSNERLFF. The gene calls are TRBV13-3 and TRBJ1-4; the D is unclear. From the germline J gene comes the end of the CDR3, since the read stops 4 residues before it. The length of the CDR3 is 13 residues. Germline values: CDR1 NNHDY, CDR2 SYVADS. The V end lost 3 bases, the J end lost 2 bases, and 5 bases lay between the germline ends.

This clone was counted a few times. Gene names denote mouse genes. Sequencing ends 4 residues short of the CDR3 end; the germline J gene provides the rest. The V and J genes are TRBV19 and TRBJ2-4; 7 bases are a match to TRBD2. The germline gives CDR1 FNHDT, CDR2 SITEND (reference sequence). V was clipped by 1 base and J by 0 bases; unmatched bases: 2. This CDR3 has 15 amino acids. The CDR3 region is CASSINWGSQNTLYF. CDR3 DNA (partial): TGTGCCAGCAGTATAAACTGGGGAAGTCAAAAC.

This clone occurred a few times. Any gene name here is a mouse gene name. With the read ending 4 residues before the CDR3 end, the germline J gene is used to fill in that end. The chain carries TRBV13-1 and TRBJ2-7, with 10 nucleotides matching TRBD2. CDR3 size: 13 residues. CDR1 and CDR2 from the germline V gene are NSHNY and SYGAGN. The covered CDR3 bases are TGTGCCAGCGGGGGACTGGGGTCTTAT. This translates into CASGGLGSY. The whole CDR3 is CASGGLGSYEQYF.

This clone was detected many times. Gene names and germline refer to mouse. The covered CDR3 bases are TGTGCCAGCAGGGGAGGACAGTAT. Translated, it gives CASRGGQY. The full CDR3 sequence reads CASRGGQYEQYF. The genes are TRBV13-3 and TRBJ2-7, with a possible D match to TRBD1 (6 bases). The sequenced fragment ends 4 residues before the CDR3 boundary, so the rest is inferred from the germline J gene. From germline, CDR1 is NNHDY and CDR2 SYVADS. This CDR3 region has 12 residues.

This clone was counted many times. The germline and genes are mouse ones. The read terminates 4 residues ahead of where the CDR3 ends, so the germline J gene completes it. This sequence joins TRBV13-3 and TRBJ2-7; 9 bases are shared with TRBD2. Trimming took 2 bases from V and 3 from J; bases not matched to a gene: 3. The V gene's germline CDR1 is NNHDY and CDR2 SYVADS. The CDR3 sequence is 14 residues long. The CDR3 spells CASSEVGGRYEQYF. The DNA read from the CDR3 is TGTGCCAGCAGTGAGGTGGGGGGGCGCTAT.

On this clone: Gene names follow the mouse nomenclature. The missing CDR3 end, 4 residues past where the read stops, is filled in from the germline J gene. The chain is built from TRBV13-3 and TRBJ2-2; tentative D call: TRBD1 (6 bases). From germline, CDR1 is NNHDY and CDR2 SYVADS. There are 14 residues in the CDR3. Trimming stripped 6 bases from V and 0 bases from J, with 9 bases between. CDR3: CASTQGSNTGQLYF. The sequenced part of the CDR3 DNA is TGTGCCAGCACCCAGGGGTCAAACACCGGG.